This T cell receptor (beta chain) was sequenced for a study of blood T cell repertoires in COVID-19. Assignments of participants to cohorts depended upon their own reported clinical history. Assay: immunoSEQ multiplex PCR; the TCRdb copy retains only in-frame clones and omits some. Here the sample spans about 63,000 clones, about four fifths being singletons. The receptor was derived from a woman in her forties with acute COVID-19. Sample: PBMCs or T cells enriched from blood (not recorded which).

The CDR3 spells CASNKGGVEGYTF. As DNA, the CDR3 is TGTGCCAGCAATAAGGGGGGGGTTGAGGGCTACACCTTC. The chain employs TRBV2 and TRBJ1-2; TRBD1 is a possible D gene (6 bases). V shed 7 bases and J shed 8 bases, with 17 bases lying between them. Germline CDR1 and CDR2: SNHLY and FYNNEI. This CDR3 comprises 13 residues.